The 9 T cell receptor beta chains given below trace back to one sample, sequenced in a study of molecular identifiers for immune sequencing clone quantification. TCRdb re-analysed the PCR reads in MiXCR, keeping a single row per CDR3 protein. The table records more than 300,000 distinct CDR3 sequences, around a fifth of them present only once. Sequencing was performed on naive CD8+ T cells from blood, with Jurkat cell RNA spiked in. Indicated subset: FACS-sorted CD8+CD4-CCR7+CD45RA+ naive T cells. These receptors were obtained from a human donor in good health. Some libraries in this study had Jurkat cell RNA spiked in.

The table lists this clonotype with many counts. V gene TRBV19 combines with J gene TRBJ2-1; TRBD2 matches 7 bases. The V segment lost 3 bases and the J segment 5 bases; nucleotides outside the gene matches: 7. The CDR3 consists of 15 residues. Germline CDR1 and CDR2: LNHDA and SQIVND (reference sequence). DNA for the CDR3: TGTGCCAGTAGTATTATGTCTAGCGGCAACAATGAGCAGTTCTTC. This encodes CASSIMSSGNNEQFF.

In the case of this clonotype: Since a much larger clone is just one base distant, this may be a read error. The rearrangement uses TRBV30 and TRBJ2-3, with 7 bases that match TRBD2. Unmatched junction bases numbered 10, after V lost 4 bases and J lost 6 bases. Germline assignment: CDR1 GTSNPN and CDR2 SVGIG (reference sequence). This CDR3 is built from 14 residues. The CDR3 nucleotides are TGTGCCTGGAATGTGGTGGGAGGGCTCGATACGCAGTATTTT. It codes for CAWNVVGGLDTQYF.

Note on this clonotype: One base away lies a much larger clone, so this may be a sequencing read error. The rearrangement joins TRBV7-9 to TRBJ2-3; TRBD2 aligns across 13 bases. Germline V gene data show CDR1 as SEHNR and CDR2 as FQNEAQ (reference sequence). The CDR3 has 14 residues. J gave up 5 bases and V 11 bases, and 7 bases lay outside the gene matches. The CDR3 protein is CAGTRTSGRDTQYF. CDR3 DNA: TGTGCCGGCACCCGGACTAGCGGGAGAGATACGCAGTATTTT. Full variable domain (missing parts from reference TRBV7-9 and TRBJ2-3): DTGVSQNPRHKITKRGQNVTFRCDPISEHNRLYWYRQTLGQGPEFLTYFQNEAQLEKSRLLSDRFSAERPKGSFSTLEIQRTEQGDSAMYLCAGTRTSGRDTQYFGPGTRLTVL.

CDR3 protein: CASSVAKSREGFASDTQYF. The CDR3 DNA reads TGTGCCAGCAGCGTGGCAAAGTCGCGGGAGGGCTTCGCGTCAGATACGCAGTATTTT. This chain joins TRBV9 and TRBJ2-3; 9 nucleotides match TRBD2. This CDR3 contains 19 residues. The germline V gene encodes CDR1 SGDLS and CDR2 YYNGEE. The V segment lost 2 bases and the J segment 4 bases; nucleotides outside the gene matches: 17.

As for this clonotype: This may arise from a read error, as a much more abundant clone is one base away. The V and J genes are TRBV28 and TRBJ1-1; D call uncertain. Germline-derived CDR1 and CDR2 are MDHEN and SYDVKM. The CDR3 sequence is 12 residues long. CDR3 loop: CAGSFFNTEAFF. The DNA for the CDR3 is TGTGCCGGCAGTTTCTTTAACACTGAAGCTTTCTTT.

To note about this clonotype: At one of its ends the junction is not consistent with the germline gene, which may arise from a read error. The chain links TRBV7-9 to TRBJ2-7; D is possibly TRBD1 (5 bases). Germline V lookup: CDR1 SEHNR, CDR2 FQNEAQ (reference sequence). This CDR3 is 13 amino acids long. The DNA for the CDR3 is TGTGCCAGCCAAGACAGTACCTCCTACGAGCAGCACTTC. Protein product: CASQDSTSYEQHF.

J is TRBJ2-7 and V is TRBV6-2 or TRBV6-3; D remains ambiguous. The CDR3 contains 11 residues. Trimming took off 7 bases at V and 3 bases at J, with 7 bases between the two ends. Germline lookup yields CDR1 MNHEY and CDR2 SVGEGT. CDR3 nucleotides: TGTGCCAGCACTGCAGGCTACGAGCAGTACTTC. Its translation is CASTAGYEQYF.

This clonotype showed up just a few times. The rearrangement uses TRBV10-3 and TRBJ2-7, with 11 bases matching TRBD2. Looked up from germline, CDR1 is ENHRY and CDR2 is SYGVKD. The CDR3 consists of 15 residues. V lost 2 bases, J lost 2 bases, and 2 bases stayed unmatched. CDR3 sequence: CAISEGTSGTYEQYF. In DNA form, the CDR3 reads TGTGCCATCAGTGAGGGGACTAGCGGAACCTACGAGCAGTACTTC.

This clonotype was found many times. The gene calls are TRBV9 and TRBJ2-5; D is possibly TRBD2 (6 bases). This CDR3 spans 16 amino acids. CDR1 is SGDLS, CDR2 YYNGEE, per germline. Trimming cost V 1 base and J 4 bases, with 17 bases left between them. As DNA, the CDR3 is TGTGCCAGCAGCGTATTGTCCGGGAGTCTTGGAGAGACCCAGTACTTC. This sequence encodes CASSVLSGSLGETQYF.